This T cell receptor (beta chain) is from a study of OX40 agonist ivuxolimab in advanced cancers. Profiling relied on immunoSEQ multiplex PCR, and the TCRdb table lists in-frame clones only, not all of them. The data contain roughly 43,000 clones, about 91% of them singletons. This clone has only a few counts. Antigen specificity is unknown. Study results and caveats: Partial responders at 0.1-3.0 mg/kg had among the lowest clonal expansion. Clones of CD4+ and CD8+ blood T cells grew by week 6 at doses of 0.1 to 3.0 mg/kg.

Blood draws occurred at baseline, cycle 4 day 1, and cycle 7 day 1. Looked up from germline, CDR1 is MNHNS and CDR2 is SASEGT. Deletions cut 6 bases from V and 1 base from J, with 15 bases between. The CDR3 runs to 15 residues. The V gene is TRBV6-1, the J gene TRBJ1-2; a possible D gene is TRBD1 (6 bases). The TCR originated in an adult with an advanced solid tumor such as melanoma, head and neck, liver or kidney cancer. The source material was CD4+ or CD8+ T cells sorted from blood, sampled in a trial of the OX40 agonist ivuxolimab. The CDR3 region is CASRETGGVNYGYTF. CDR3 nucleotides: TGTGCCAGCAGAGAGACAGGCGGAGTTAACTATGGCTACACCTTC.